This T cell receptor beta chain derives from a study of blood T cell repertoires in COVID-19. Study details: From the United States, Italy and Spain came samples of acute and convalescent COVID-19. T cells, B-cell-depleted T cells, or PBMCs provided the cDNA or gDNA that served as material.

The V gene lost 5 bases and the J gene lost 0 bases, with 12 bases spanning the gap. The CDR3 totals 15 residues. CDR1 is SGHDT, CDR2 YYEEEE, per germline. In the authors' workflow: Amplification of reference gene primers provided the estimated nucleated cell counts. Produced via immunoSEQ multiplex PCR; TCRdb's table is partial and in-frame only. The DNA gave D and trimming, while V, J and clone size come from that table. This table holds 120,000 or so clones, 88% found once. The TCR comes from a human donor in a cohort sampled during active COVID-19. Sequencing used peripheral blood. The chain couples TRBV5-6 to TRBJ1-3; perhaps TRBD1 as D (6 bases). The CDR3 sequence: CASSRTGSSGNTIYF. CDR3 in DNA: TGTGCCAGCAGTCGCACAGGGTCCTCTGGAAACACCATATATTTT. The full variable domain, completed using reference TRBV5-6 and TRBJ1-3, is DAGVTQSPTHLIKTRGQQVTLRCSPKSGHDTVSWYQQALGQGPQFIFQYYEEEERQRGNFPDRFSGHQFPNYSSELNVNALLLGDSALYLCASSRTGSSGNTIYFGEGSWLTVV.